Shown below are 20 T cell receptor beta chains from a single sample sequenced in a study of T-cell memory formation after mild COVID-19. One entry per CDR3 protein results from TCRdb running MiXCR on the 5' RACE reads. The sample lists 410,000 or so distinct CDR3 sequences, 20% to 25% occurring once. The sequencing sample was made of PBMCs or a T cell subset sorted from them (not recorded which). The receptors originated from an adult woman who had mild COVID-19 (a few samples of this study predate the infection). Cell type and time point are not known.

This clonotype was seen only a few times. This rearrangement joins TRBV20-1 to TRBJ2-7; TRBD2 aligns across 8 bases. This CDR3 contains 15 residues. V was clipped by 1 base and J by 2 bases; unmatched bases: 7. The germline CDR1 and CDR2 sequences are DFQATT and SNEGSKA (reference sequence). Written as DNA, the CDR3 is TGCAGTGCTAGAGCCATAGCGGGATCGACCTACGAGCAGTACTTC. It translates to CSARAIAGSTYEQYF.

In this sample, this clonotype turned up a few times. The chain combines TRBV4-3 with TRBJ2-2; 11 bases line up with TRBD1. This CDR3 has 15 residues. The V and J ends lost 2 bases and 5 bases, in that order; junction bases with no gene match: 1. CDR1 is LGHNA, CDR2 YSLEER, per germline. The CDR3 region is CASSQWDRGTGELFF. CDR3 nucleotides: TGCGCCAGCAGCCAATGGGACAGGGGGACCGGGGAGCTGTTTTTT.

This clonotype was observed a handful of times. The V gene is TRBV7-8, the J gene TRBJ2-3; no firm D call. The germline gives CDR1 SGHVS, CDR2 FQNEAQ. Trimming stripped 2 bases from V and 2 bases from J, with 5 bases between. The CDR3 contains 13 residues. CDR3 DNA sequence: TGTGCCAGCAGCTTAATTTCCACAGATACGCAGTATTTT. Translated: CASSLISTDTQYF.

V gene TRBV29-1 combines with J gene TRBJ2-7; D gene unclear. Germline CDR1 SQVTM, CDR2 ANQGSEA. The CDR3 totals 11 residues. V was shortened by 6 bases and J by 2 bases, with 8 bases between the two germline ends. CDR3 bases: TGCAGCGTGAAGGATGCCTACGAGCAGTACTTC. Translating it yields CSVKDAYEQYF.

The chain couples TRBV6-6 to TRBJ2-4, with 9 bases matching TRBD2. Losses at the gene ends were 2 bases for V and 0 bases for J; bases not matched to a gene: 8. This CDR3 spans 18 amino acids. Germline loops: CDR1 MNHNY, CDR2 SVGAGI (reference sequence). CDR3 sequence reads: CASSYERGEPLAKNIQYF. CDR3 nucleotide sequence: TGTGCCAGCAGTTACGAGCGGGGGGAACCCCTAGCCAAAAACATTCAGTACTTC.

The genes are TRBV7-8 and TRBJ2-1; TRBD2 matches at 9 bases. Germline-derived CDR1 and CDR2 are SGHVS and FQNEAQ. This CDR3 is built from 16 residues. J was trimmed by 3 bases and V by 5 bases; bases with no gene match: 8. The CDR3 protein is CASSIRGREGYNEQFF. DNA for the CDR3: TGTGCCAGCAGCATCAGAGGGCGGGAGGGCTACAATGAGCAGTTCTTC.

The chain combines TRBV20-1 with TRBJ2-7; TRBD1 aligns across 7 bases. V lost 0 bases, J lost 5 bases, and 7 bases stayed unmatched. This CDR3 is 14 amino acids long. Germline CDR1 and CDR2: DFQATT and SNEGSKA (reference sequence). The CDR3 here is CSARDGHRGHEQYF. The DNA for the CDR3 is TGCAGTGCTAGAGATGGGCACAGGGGCCACGAGCAGTACTTC.

This clonotype has just a few counts. The genes are TRBV5-5 and TRBJ1-2; 12 bases fit TRBD1. CDR1 is SGHKS and CDR2 is YYEKEE in the germline V gene (reference sequence). The V segment lost 0 bases and the J segment 8 bases; nucleotides outside the gene matches: 14. The CDR3 sequence is 18 residues long. The CDR3 nucleotides are TGTGCCAGCAGCTTGGGGAGGGACAGGGGGCTCCAAATCTGGGGCTACACCTTC. Translating gives CASSLGRDRGLQIWGYTF.

This clonotype was recorded a few times. Written as DNA, the CDR3 is TGTGCCAGCAGCCAAGATTTGGGCAGGGGGAATGAGCAGTTCTTC. It translates to CASSQDLGRGNEQFF. The chain joins TRBV3-1 to TRBJ2-1; 7 bases line up with TRBD1. Germline V CDR1 and CDR2: LGHDT, YNNKEL (reference sequence). The V segment lost 0 bases and the J segment 7 bases; nucleotides outside the gene matches: 6. CDR3 size: 15 residues.

The sample holds many counts of this clonotype. The V call is TRBV7-8, the J call TRBJ2-1; tentatively, D is TRBD2 (5 bases). The CDR3 covers 16 residues. The V and J ends lost 1 base and 3 bases respectively, with 13 bases between them. CDR1 and CDR2 from the germline V gene are SGHVS and FQNEAQ. DNA of the CDR3: TGTGCCAGCAGCTTAGTCCCACTAGGTGACTACAATGAGCAGTTCTTC. It encodes CASSLVPLGDYNEQFF.

This clonotype was picked up a small number of times. This rearrangement joins TRBV7-2 to TRBJ1-5; D call uncertain. V was clipped by 0 bases and J by 6 bases, with 6 bases between them. The CDR3 is 13 residues long. Germline CDR1 is SGHTA and CDR2 is FQGNSA. CDR3 DNA: TGTGCCAGCAGCTTAGCCTCAACTCAGCCCCAGCATTTT. Encoded protein: CASSLASTQPQHF.

This clonotype came up a few times. The J gene is TRBJ2-1, the V gene TRBV24-1; TRBD2 matches 13 bases. The CDR3 is made up of 17 amino acids. With 2 bases clipped from V and 0 bases from J, the junction kept 0 bases outside the gene matches. The germline V gene encodes CDR1 KGHDR and CDR2 SFDVKD. This CDR3 is CATSDWTSGSSYNEQFF. CDR3 bases: TGTGCCACCAGTGATTGGACTAGCGGGAGCTCCTACAATGAGCAGTTCTTC.

The chain has TRBV2 and TRBJ2-1; 11 bases map to TRBD2. The CDR3 length is 15 residues. V lost 5 bases and J lost 7; bases outside the gene matches: 7. Germline V gives CDR1 SNHLY, CDR2 FYNNEI. CDR3 sequence reads: CASSPTSGGWNEQFF. The DNA of the CDR3 is TGTGCCAGCAGTCCCACTAGCGGGGGATGGAATGAGCAGTTCTTC.

This clonotype appeared a few times. The V call is TRBV12-3 or TRBV12-4, the J call TRBJ1-2, with 9 nucleotides matching TRBD1. Losses at the gene ends were 1 base for V and 4 bases for J; bases not matched to a gene: 4. The CDR3 spans 15 residues. The CDR3 reads CASSLGTGDFYGYTF. The CDR3 DNA sequence: TGTGCCAGCAGTTTAGGGACAGGGGACTTCTATGGCTACACCTTC.

The rearrangement links TRBV19 to TRBJ2-3, with 14 bases identical to TRBD2. CDR3 size: 19 residues. V lost 5 bases to trimming and J lost 5 bases; unmatched junction nucleotides: 15. CDR1 LNHDA and CDR2 SQIVND come from the germline V gene (reference sequence). In DNA form, the CDR3 reads TGTGCCAGTAGTCTCGTCACCGGACTAGCGGGGGGACCTGAAGATACGCAGTATTTT. Translated: CASSLVTGLAGGPEDTQYF. The complete variable domain, with remaining parts taken from reference TRBV19 and TRBJ2-3, reads DGGITQSPKYLFRKEGQNVTLSCEQNLNHDAMYWYRQDPGQGLRLIYYSQIVNDFQKGDIAEGYSVSREKKESFPLTVTSAQKNPTAFYLCASSLVTGLAGGPEDTQYFGPGTRLTVL.

This clonotype occurred a few times. The chain uses TRBV7-9 and TRBJ2-1; 8 bases are shared with TRBD2. The V segment lost 2 bases and the J segment 5 bases; nucleotides outside the gene matches: 5. The germline gives CDR1 SEHNR, CDR2 FQNEAQ (reference sequence). The CDR3 has 15 residues. The CDR3 sequence: CASSLRGGLNNEQFF. The CDR3 region has the DNA TGTGCCAGCAGCTTACGGGGGGGCCTGAACAATGAGCAGTTCTTC.

This clonotype appeared a few times. V and J are TRBV20-1 and TRBJ1-2; D unresolved. With 1 base removed from V and 1 base from J, the gap between germline ends came to 7 bases. The V gene's germline CDR1 is DFQATT and CDR2 SNEGSKA (reference sequence). The CDR3 loop spans 13 amino acids. The CDR3 region is CSARVLGNYGYTF. CDR3 DNA sequence: TGCAGTGCTAGAGTTCTGGGTAACTATGGCTACACCTTC.

The chain recombines TRBV10-3 with TRBJ2-3; D may be TRBD1 (6 bases). The CDR3 is 16 residues long. Per the germline V gene, CDR1 is ENHRY and CDR2 is SYGVKD. V was shortened by 2 bases and J by 0 bases, with 12 bases between the two germline ends. The CDR3 sequence: CAISEKGETSTDTQYF. In DNA form, the CDR3 reads TGTGCCATCAGTGAGAAGGGGGAGACTAGCACAGATACGCAGTATTTT.

This clonotype was detected ten times or more. At one boundary the junction diverges from the germline segment, which might be a read error. The chain is built from TRBV15 and TRBJ2-5, with D possibly matching TRBD2 (5 bases). CDR1 is LNHNV and CDR2 is YYDKDF in the germline V gene (reference sequence). The CDR3 spans 12 residues. The CDR3 reads CATSRDDTRGFF. The CDR3 DNA is TGTGCCACCAGCAGAGATGATACAAGAGGGTTCTTC.

Here the CDR3 DNA reads TGCAGCGTGAGCTTCGGTGGGCTCCGCTTGAATGAGCAGTTCTTC. Its protein product is CSVSFGGLRLNEQFF. This rearrangement joins TRBV29-1 to TRBJ2-1; D is unclear. The CDR3 totals 15 residues. The V gene lost 6 bases and the J gene lost 7 bases, with 22 bases spanning the gap. CDR1 SQVTM and CDR2 ANQGSEA come from the germline V gene.